Listed here are 27 T cell receptor beta chains from one sample, sequenced in a study of cytomegalovirus exposure and HLA in healthy donors. Vbeta (60) and Jbeta (13) primers were used in the PCR. Sequenced by immunoSEQ multiplex PCR; TCRdb stores in-frame clones only, minus some. This sample has 150,000 to 200,000 clones, with approximately 81% found just once. Input material: PBMCs. The receptor source for this set is a woman aged 18-29 years in good health and CMV-seropositive.

The chain is built from TRBV5-5 and TRBJ2-3; 13 bases match TRBD2. This CDR3 has 20 residues. Germline CDR1 reads SGHKS; CDR2 reads YYEKEE (reference sequence). Trimming took 0 bases from V and 0 from J; bases not matched to a gene: 10. CDR3 protein: CASSLEPGLAGFSSTDTQYF. CDR3 sequence (DNA): TGTGCCAGCAGCTTGGAGCCGGGACTAGCGGGGTTCTCTAGCACAGATACGCAGTATTTT.

The CDR3 DNA sequence: TGCGCCAGCAGCTTGGCTTCTAGCGGTAACACCGGGGAGCTGTTTTTT. It specifies CASSLASSGNTGELFF. The chain recombines TRBV5-1 with TRBJ2-2, with 7 bases identical to TRBD2. This CDR3 is built from 16 residues. V dropped 0 bases and J dropped 2; count of bases not matched to a gene: 4. Looked up from germline, CDR1 is SGHRS and CDR2 is YFSETQ.

J is TRBJ2-3 and V is TRBV18, with 8 bases aligning to TRBD1. Per the germline V gene, CDR1 is KGHSH and CDR2 is LQKENI. The V gene end was trimmed by 3 bases and the J gene end by 11 bases; junction bases not matched to a gene: 7. The CDR3 runs 13 residues. CDR3 protein: CASSPLTGEEQYF. The CDR3 region has the DNA TGTGCCAGCTCACCGTTGACAGGGGAGGAGCAGTATTTT.

CDR3 coding DNA: TGTGCCAGCAGTAGCGGCTCAAAATCGCAGTTCTTC. Translated: CASSSGSKSQFF. This sequence joins TRBV28 and TRBJ2-1; D might be TRBD2 (5 bases). This CDR3 has 12 amino acids. The germline V gene encodes CDR1 MDHEN and CDR2 SYDVKM. V dropped 5 bases and J dropped 12 bases, with 14 bases sitting between them.

A word on this clone: Because the CDR3 is missing its conserved closing phenylalanine or tryptophan, this is likely a read error. Because the CDR3's place on the DNA is in doubt, the DNA is left out and the CDR3 is given as listed by TCRdb. The CDR3 loop is CASSEYDRGPGYP. This chain uses TRBV6-1 with TRBJ1-2; the table's D call of TRBD1 was not tested on the DNA. CDR1 MNHNS and CDR2 SASEGT come from the germline V gene. The CDR3 is 13 amino acids in total, end residues counted.

The V gene is TRBV10-3, the J gene TRBJ2-3; TRBD1 aligns across 7 bases. Germline trimming cut 10 bases from V and 4 bases from J; bases unmatched to any gene: 11. CDR3 size: 14 residues. Per germline, CDR1 ENHRY and CDR2 SYGVKD. DNA of the CDR3: TGTGCCACTTCAGGTGAGGGGGCCTCAGATACGCAGTATTTT. It translates to CATSGEGASDTQYF.

J is TRBJ2-5 and V is TRBV9, with TRBD2 matching 10 bases. This CDR3 has 15 amino acids. V was clipped by 4 bases and J by 5 bases; unmatched bases: 8. Germline V lookup: CDR1 SGDLS, CDR2 YYNGEE. The CDR3, as DNA: TGTGCCAGCAGCATAAGCGGGGGGGGCGAGGAGACCCAGTACTTC. Its protein product is CASSISGGGEETQYF.

The chain carries TRBV19 and TRBJ1-1, with 10 bases fitting TRBD1. The CDR3 extends over 15 amino acids. The V gene's germline CDR1 is LNHDA and CDR2 SQIVND (reference sequence). With V trimmed by 4 bases and J by 3 bases, 5 bases remained unmatched. CDR3 loop: CASSTTGTGDTEAFF. The CDR3 DNA reads as TGTGCCAGTAGTACCACCGGGACAGGGGACACTGAAGCTTTCTTT.

The chain couples TRBV4-1 to TRBJ1-3; D is possibly TRBD1 (5 bases). Trimming shortened V by 8 bases and J by 0 bases, and 17 bases separated the two germline ends. Germline lookup yields CDR1 MGHRA and CDR2 YSYEKL. The CDR3 covers 16 residues. The CDR3 DNA sequence: TGCGCCAGCCGCGCGACGGGGGGGGGCTCTGGAAACACCATATATTTT. Its protein product is CASRATGGGSGNTIYF.

The rearrangement uses TRBV19 and TRBJ2-5, with TRBD2 identical over 10 bases. The CDR3 length is 15 residues. The V gene's germline CDR1 is LNHDA and CDR2 SQIVND (reference sequence). After removal of 4 bases from V and 5 bases from J, the junction contained 7 bases not matched to a gene. The CDR3 nucleotides read TGTGCCAGTAGTACCGTAGCGGGGGGAGGGGAGACCCAGTACTTC. This codes for CASSTVAGGGETQYF.

The V gene is TRBV6-4, the J gene TRBJ2-1; 10 bases line up with TRBD2. The CDR3 sequence is 17 residues long. The V and J ends lost 0 bases and 7 bases, in that order; junction bases with no gene match: 9. Germline V gene data show CDR1 as MRHNA and CDR2 as SNTAGT. This CDR3 is CASSDSTSGGAVNEQFF. DNA of the CDR3: TGTGCCAGCAGTGACTCGACCAGCGGGGGGGCGGTAAATGAGCAGTTCTTC.

CDR3: CASSAGDSENQPQHF. The CDR3 nucleotides read TGTGCCAGCAGTGCGGGGGACAGTGAAAATCAGCCCCAGCATTTT. This chain connects TRBV6-1 to TRBJ1-5; TRBD1 agrees at 7 bases. The CDR3 is 15 amino acids. Trimming at V came to 4 bases and at J to 4 bases, leaving 7 bases not matched to a gene. Germline values: CDR1 MNHNS, CDR2 SASEGT.

The chain joins TRBV2 to TRBJ2-7, with a weak D call TRBD1 (6 bases). CDR3 length equals 13 residues. Germline assignment: CDR1 SNHLY and CDR2 FYNNEI. The CDR3 protein is CASSEGTAYEQYV. Here the CDR3 DNA reads TGTGCCAGCAGTGAAGGGACAGCCTATGAGCAGTACGTC.

The chain joins TRBV7-2 to TRBJ2-7, with 8 bases aligning to TRBD2. Germline V gives CDR1 SGHTA, CDR2 FQGNSA. This CDR3 region has 15 residues. V shed 5 bases, J shed 2 bases, and the junction held 8 bases outside the gene matches. CDR3 nucleotide sequence: TGTGCCAGCAGCGAGACTAGCGAATACGCCTACGAGCAGTACTTC. It specifies CASSETSEYAYEQYF.

The J gene is TRBJ2-5, the V gene TRBV18, with 9 positions matching TRBD2. Per germline, CDR1 KGHSH and CDR2 LQKENI. With 3 bases clipped from V and 3 bases from J, the junction kept 8 bases outside the gene matches. The CDR3 has 16 residues. The CDR3 sequence is CASSPNLAGAEETQYF. CDR3 nucleotide sequence: TGTGCCAGCTCACCGAATTTAGCGGGGGCGGAAGAGACCCAGTACTTC.

This chain links TRBV9 with TRBJ2-1, with a possible D match to TRBD1 (5 bases). This CDR3 has 14 amino acids. V was cut by 4 bases and J by 5 bases, with 13 bases left in between. The germline CDR1 and CDR2 sequences are SGDLS and YYNGEE. The CDR3 bases are TGTGCCAGCAGCCCCAGGGTGTTCGACAATGAGCAGTTCTTC. It specifies CASSPRVFDNEQFF.

This rearrangement joins TRBV4-3 to TRBJ1-1, with a weak D call TRBD1 (6 bases). CDR3 size: 16 residues. Trimming shortened V by 0 bases and J by 3 bases, and 14 bases separated the two germline ends. Per the germline V gene, CDR1 is LGHNA and CDR2 is YSLEER. The CDR3 reads CASSQDLLAGDTEAFF. CDR3 sequence (DNA): TGCGCCAGCAGCCAAGATCTTTTGGCAGGGGACACTGAAGCTTTCTTT.

The rearrangement uses TRBV9 and TRBJ2-2; TRBD2 might be the D (6 bases). Trimming removed 4 bases at V and 8 bases at J, with 9 bases between. The CDR3 spans 12 residues. Germline CDR1 and CDR2: SGDLS and YYNGEE. The CDR3 coding sequence is TGTGCCAGCAGCCCGGGGGAGGGGGAGCTGTTTTTT. It yields the protein CASSPGEGELFF. The full variable domain, rest sourced from reference TRBV9 and TRBJ2-2, is DSGVTQTPKHLITATGQRVTLRCSPRSGDLSVYWYQQSLDQGLQFLIQYYNGEERAKGNILERFSAQQFPDLHSELNLSSLELGDSALYFCASSPGEGELFFGEGSRLTVL.

The chain uses TRBV11-3 and TRBJ1-4; D might be TRBD1 (6 bases). This CDR3 spans 13 amino acids. The germline V gene encodes CDR1 SGHNT and CDR2 YENEEA. The V gene lost 1 base and the J gene lost 14 bases, with 14 bases spanning the gap. Written as DNA, the CDR3 is TGTGCCAGCAGCTTAGGTTTAGCGGGACACCTGTTTTTT. Amino acid sequence: CASSLGLAGHLFF.

The genes are TRBV5-1 and TRBJ2-5; a possible D gene is TRBD2 (6 bases). The J call is in doubt because the DNA end fits TRBJ2-7 better. CDR1 is SGHRS, CDR2 YFSETQ, per germline. The CDR3 has 14 amino acids. This CDR3 reads CASSFYWGGYEQYF. The CDR3 DNA sequence: TGCGCCAGCAGCTTTTATTGGGGAGGCTACGAGCAGTACTTC.

V gene TRBV27 combines with J gene TRBJ2-2; D is uncertain. This CDR3 has 13 amino acids. The ends were cut back, 4 bases at V and 6 bases at J, with 9 bases in the middle. From germline, CDR1 is MNHEY and CDR2 SMNVEV (reference sequence). The CDR3 region has the DNA TGTGCCAGCAGTTGGGCGATTTCCGGGGAGCTGTTTTTT. This encodes CASSWAISGELFF.

The genes are TRBV2 and TRBJ1-2; no clear D. The CDR3 spans 15 residues. The germline V gene encodes CDR1 SNHLY and CDR2 FYNNEI. The V gene lost 2 bases and the J gene lost 2 bases, with 12 bases spanning the gap. The CDR3: CASSEQAGTNYGYTF. The CDR3 DNA reads as TGTGCCAGCAGTGAACAGGCGGGAACCAACTATGGCTACACCTTC.

V usage is TRBV2 and J usage is TRBJ2-3; 8 bases fit TRBD2. Germline values: CDR1 SNHLY, CDR2 FYNNEI. V dropped 8 bases and J dropped 2; count of bases not matched to a gene: 9. The CDR3 is 15 amino acids. The DNA for the CDR3 is TGTGCCAGCTGCCTCCAGCGGGGGCTCACAGATACGCAGTATTTT. It codes for CASCLQRGLTDTQYF.

The chain recombines TRBV11-2 with TRBJ2-3; D may be TRBD2 (5 bases). From germline, CDR1 is SGHAT and CDR2 FQNNGV. V dropped 3 bases and J dropped 4 bases, with 14 bases sitting between them. CDR3 length equals 15 residues. The CDR3 region is CASSFLAVRADTQYF. In DNA, the CDR3 is TGTGCCAGCAGCTTCCTAGCTGTCCGAGCAGATACGCAGTATTTT. Full variable domain (missing parts from reference TRBV11-2 and TRBJ2-3): EAGVAQSPRYKIIEKRQSVAFWCNPISGHATLYWYQQILGQGPKLLIQFQNNGVVDDSQLPKDRFSAERLKGVDSTLKIQPAKLEDSAVYLCASSFLAVRADTQYFGPGTRLTVL.

This clone was detected once. V is TRBV7-9 and J is TRBJ2-2; no definite D call. The CDR3 length is 11 residues. Trimming took 6 bases from V and 7 from J, leaving 6 bases between them. The germline CDR1 and CDR2 sequences are SEHNR and FQNEAQ (reference sequence). The DNA of the CDR3 is TGTGCCAGCAGAGAGGACGGGGAGCTGTTTTTT. This sequence encodes CASREDGELFF.

This clone was counted only a few times. The chain combines TRBV6-5 with TRBJ2-2, with 8 bases that match TRBD1. The germline V gene encodes CDR1 MNHEY and CDR2 SVGAGI. Trimming took 6 bases from V and 1 from J; bases not matched to a gene: 4. The CDR3 totals 15 residues. This CDR3 reads CASRQTGENTGELFF. DNA of the CDR3: TGTGCCAGCAGGCAGACAGGGGAGAACACCGGGGAGCTGTTTTTT.

This chain uses TRBV11-2 with TRBJ2-3; D is unclear. The germline V gene encodes CDR1 SGHAT and CDR2 FQNNGV. CDR3 size: 14 residues. Trimming left V 3 bases short and J 5 bases short, with 12 bases between. The CDR3 sequence: CASSLARMVDTQYF. CDR3 bases: TGTGCCAGCAGCTTGGCTAGGATGGTAGATACGCAGTATTTT.